The rows below give T cell receptor beta chains drawn from one sample of a study of shared clonotypes between healthy human individuals. The data were produced by immunoSEQ multiplex PCR, yet TCRdb's version contains in-frame clones alone and is incomplete. The profile covers 400,000 or so clones, with 96% appearing a single time and about 0.32% taken by the ten largest. The sample comprised memory CD8+ T cells sorted from blood. Receptors were obtained from a man younger than 40 in good health. Both conserved end residues are part of each CDR3. A D gene is named only where the DNA matches it firmly. The size field is filled for only some rows; it gives once, few, many or a size class.

J: TRBJ2-7
V: TRBV30
D: TRBD1
size: .
CDR3: CAWSEPGQGEYEQYF
DNA: TGTGCCTGGAGTGAGCCGGGACAGGGGGAGTACGAGCAGTACTTC

J: TRBJ1-1
V: TRBV28
D: TRBD1
size: once
CDR3: CASRNTGPGQASLVNTEAFF
DNA: TGTGCCAGCAGAAATACTGGACCGGGACAGGCATCACTGGTGAACACTGAAGCTTTCTTT

J: TRBJ2-5
V: TRBV4-1
D: TRBD2
size: .
CDR3: CASSQGETSGKETQYF
DNA: TGCGCCAGCAGCCAAGGCGAGACTAGCGGAAAAGAGACCCAGTACTTC

J: TRBJ2-3
V: TRBV28
D: .
size: .
CDR3: CASSSPSGTDTQYF
DNA: TGTGCCAGCAGTTCCCCTAGCGGCACAGATACGCAGTATTTT

J: TRBJ1-2
V: TRBV5-1
D: TRBD1
size: .
CDR3: CASRPTAGGYGYTF
DNA: TGCGCCAGCAGGCCCACCGCAGGGGGGTACGGCTACACCTTC

J: TRBJ1-5
V: TRBV7-8
D: TRBD1
size: .
CDR3: CASSLGGQLPGRNQPQHF
DNA: TGTGCCAGCAGCTTAGGGGGACAGTTACCGGGACGGAATCAGCCCCAGCATTTT

J: TRBJ2-2
V: TRBV28
D: TRBD2
size: once
CDR3: CASSPGTSGTRELFF
DNA: TGTGCCAGCAGTCCGGGGACTAGCGGGACCAGGGAGCTGTTTTTT

J: TRBJ2-5
V: TRBV28
D: TRBD2
size: .
CDR3: CASAGDVVETQYF
DNA: TGTGCCAGCGCGGGGGATGTGGTAGAGACCCAGTACTTC

J: TRBJ1-2
V: TRBV21-1
D: .
size: .
CDR3: CATPKEGRNYGYTF
DNA: TGTGCCACCCCCAAGGAGGGGCGTAACTATGGCTACACCTTC

J: TRBJ1-1
V: TRBV11-2
D: TRBD1
size: .
CDR3: CASSLDLYRGYTEAFF
DNA: TGTGCCAGCAGCTTAGATCTCTACAGGGGATACACTGAAGCTTTCTTT

J: TRBJ1-1
V: TRBV12-5
D: .
size: .
CDR3: CASDGGENTEAFF
DNA: TGTGCTAGTGATGGAGGAGAGAACACTGAAGCTTTCTTT

J: TRBJ1-5
V: TRBV18
D: .
size: .
CDR3: CASSPLRGNQPQHF
DNA: TGTGCCAGCTCACCACTCCGGGGCAATCAGCCCCAGCATTTT

J: TRBJ2-3
V: TRBV7-2
D: .
size: .
CDR3: CASSLGQSTDTQYF
DNA: TGTGCCAGCAGCTTAGGACAGTCTACAGATACGCAGTATTTT

J: TRBJ2-7
V: TRBV5-6
D: .
size: .
CDR3: CASSFSRPRVSYYEQYF
DNA: TGTGCCAGCAGCTTTAGTCGTCCTCGGGTCAGCTACTACGAGCAGTACTTC

J: TRBJ2-2
V: TRBV5-4
D: .
size: .
CDR3: CASSSFPAATGELFF
DNA: TGTGCCAGCAGCTCTTTTCCGGCTGCAACCGGGGAGCTGTTTTTT